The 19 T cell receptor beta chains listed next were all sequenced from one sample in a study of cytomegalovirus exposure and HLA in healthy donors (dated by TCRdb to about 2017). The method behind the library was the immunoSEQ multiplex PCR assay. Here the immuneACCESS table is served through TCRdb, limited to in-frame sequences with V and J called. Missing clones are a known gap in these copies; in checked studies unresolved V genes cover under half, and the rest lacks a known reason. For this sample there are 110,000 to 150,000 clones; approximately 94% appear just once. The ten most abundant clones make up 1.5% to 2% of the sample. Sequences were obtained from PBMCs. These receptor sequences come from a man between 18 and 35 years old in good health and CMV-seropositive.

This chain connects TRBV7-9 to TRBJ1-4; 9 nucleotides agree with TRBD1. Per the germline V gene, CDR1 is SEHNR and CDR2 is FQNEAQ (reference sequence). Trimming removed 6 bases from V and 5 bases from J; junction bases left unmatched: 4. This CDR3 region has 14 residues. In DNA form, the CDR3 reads TGTGCCAGCAGAAGACAGGGGGGAAATGAAAAACTGTTTTTT. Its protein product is CASRRQGGNEKLFF.

The CDR3 spells CASSLGGSDNEQFF. The DNA of the CDR3 is TGTGCCAGCAGCCTCGGGGGATCGGACAATGAGCAGTTCTTC. The genes are TRBV4-2 and TRBJ2-1; maybe TRBD2 (6 bases). This CDR3 has 14 amino acids. Per the germline V gene, CDR1 is LGHNA and CDR2 is YNFKEQ. V gave up 4 bases and J gave up 5 bases, with 12 bases separating them.

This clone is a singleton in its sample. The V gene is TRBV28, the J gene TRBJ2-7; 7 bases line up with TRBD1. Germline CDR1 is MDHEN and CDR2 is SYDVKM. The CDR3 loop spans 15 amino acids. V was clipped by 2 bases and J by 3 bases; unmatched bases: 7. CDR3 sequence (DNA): TGTGCCAGCAGTTTAAGTGGAACAGGGGACTACGAGCAGTACTTC. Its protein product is CASSLSGTGDYEQYF.

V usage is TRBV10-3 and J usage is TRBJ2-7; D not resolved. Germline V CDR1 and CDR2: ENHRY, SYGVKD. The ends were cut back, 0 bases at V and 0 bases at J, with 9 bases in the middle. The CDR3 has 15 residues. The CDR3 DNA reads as TGTGCCATCAGTGAGTCGCTGTCGAGCTCCTACGAGCAGTACTTC. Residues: CAISESLSSSYEQYF.

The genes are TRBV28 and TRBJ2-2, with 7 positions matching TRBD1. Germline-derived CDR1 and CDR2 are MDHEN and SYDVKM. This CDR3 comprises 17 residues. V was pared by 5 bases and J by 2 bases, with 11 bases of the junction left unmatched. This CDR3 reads CASSPPRYRGNTGELFF. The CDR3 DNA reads TGTGCCAGCAGTCCTCCCCGGTACAGGGGCAACACCGGGGAGCTGTTTTTT.

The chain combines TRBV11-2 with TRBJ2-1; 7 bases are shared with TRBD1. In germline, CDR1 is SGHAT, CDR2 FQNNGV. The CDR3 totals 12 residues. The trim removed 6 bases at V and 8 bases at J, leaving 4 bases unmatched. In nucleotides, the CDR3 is TGTGCCAGCAGGGGGACAGCTCATGAGCAGTTCTTC. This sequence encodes CASRGTAHEQFF.

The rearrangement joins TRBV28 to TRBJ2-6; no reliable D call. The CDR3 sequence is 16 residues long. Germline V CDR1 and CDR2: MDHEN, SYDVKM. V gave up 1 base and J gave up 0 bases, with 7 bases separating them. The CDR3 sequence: CASSLSESSGANVLTF. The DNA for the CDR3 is TGTGCCAGCAGTTTATCCGAGAGCTCTGGGGCCAACGTCCTGACTTTC.

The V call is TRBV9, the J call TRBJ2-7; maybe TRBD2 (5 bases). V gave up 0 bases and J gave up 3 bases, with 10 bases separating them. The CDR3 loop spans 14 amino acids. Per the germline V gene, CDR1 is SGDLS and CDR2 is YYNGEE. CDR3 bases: TGTGCCAGCAGCGTAGGCTCCGGGGACTACGAGCAGTACTTC. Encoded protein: CASSVGSGDYEQYF.

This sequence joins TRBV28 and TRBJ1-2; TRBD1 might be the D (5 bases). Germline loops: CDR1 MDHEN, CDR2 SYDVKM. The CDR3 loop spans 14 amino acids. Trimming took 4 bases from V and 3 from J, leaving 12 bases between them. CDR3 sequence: CASSSGGVYYGYTF. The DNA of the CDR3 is TGTGCCAGCAGTTCGGGGGGAGTATACTATGGCTACACCTTC.

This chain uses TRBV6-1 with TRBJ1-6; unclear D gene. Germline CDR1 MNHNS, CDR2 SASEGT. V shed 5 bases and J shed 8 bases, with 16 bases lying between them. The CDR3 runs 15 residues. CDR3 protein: CASSNGPEGYSPLHF. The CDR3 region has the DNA TGTGCCAGCAGTAACGGCCCTGAGGGATATTCACCCCTCCACTTT.

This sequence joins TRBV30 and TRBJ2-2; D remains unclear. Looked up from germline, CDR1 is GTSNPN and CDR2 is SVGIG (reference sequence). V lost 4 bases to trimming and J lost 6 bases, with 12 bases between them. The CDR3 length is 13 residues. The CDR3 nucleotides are TGTGCCTGGAAATCCCACTCGGCCGGGGAGCTGTTTTTT. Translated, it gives CAWKSHSAGELFF.

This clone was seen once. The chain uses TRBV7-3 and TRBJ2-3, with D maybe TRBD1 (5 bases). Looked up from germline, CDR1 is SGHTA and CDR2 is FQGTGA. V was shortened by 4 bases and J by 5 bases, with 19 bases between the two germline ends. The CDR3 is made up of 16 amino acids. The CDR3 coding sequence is TGTGCCAGCAGCTCCCGTGGGGCGGCATACGGAGATACGCAGTATTTT. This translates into CASSSRGAAYGDTQYF.

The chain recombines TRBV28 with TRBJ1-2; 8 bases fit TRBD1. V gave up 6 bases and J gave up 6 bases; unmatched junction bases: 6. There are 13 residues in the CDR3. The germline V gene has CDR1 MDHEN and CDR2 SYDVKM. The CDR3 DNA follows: TGTGCCAGCAGCACAGCAGGGGGCAATGGCTACACCTTC. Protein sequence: CASSTAGGNGYTF.

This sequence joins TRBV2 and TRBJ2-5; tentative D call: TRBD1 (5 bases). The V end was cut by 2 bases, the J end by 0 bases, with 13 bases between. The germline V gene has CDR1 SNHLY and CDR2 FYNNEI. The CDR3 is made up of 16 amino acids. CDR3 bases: TGTGCCAGCAGTGAAACCCCCGACAGCTACCAAGAGACCCAGTACTTC. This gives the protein CASSETPDSYQETQYF.

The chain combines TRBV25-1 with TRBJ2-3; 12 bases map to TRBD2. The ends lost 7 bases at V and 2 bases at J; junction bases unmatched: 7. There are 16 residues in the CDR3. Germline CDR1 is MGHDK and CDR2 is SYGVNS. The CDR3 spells CASMETSGRSTDTQYF. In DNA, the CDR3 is TGTGCCAGCATGGAAACTAGCGGGAGGTCCACAGATACGCAGTATTTT.

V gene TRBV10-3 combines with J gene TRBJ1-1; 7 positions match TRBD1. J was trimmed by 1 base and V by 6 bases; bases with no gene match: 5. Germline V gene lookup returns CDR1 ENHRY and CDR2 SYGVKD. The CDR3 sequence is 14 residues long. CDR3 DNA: TGTGCCATCAGAGGACAGGAATGGAACACTGAAGCTTTCTTT. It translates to CAIRGQEWNTEAFF.

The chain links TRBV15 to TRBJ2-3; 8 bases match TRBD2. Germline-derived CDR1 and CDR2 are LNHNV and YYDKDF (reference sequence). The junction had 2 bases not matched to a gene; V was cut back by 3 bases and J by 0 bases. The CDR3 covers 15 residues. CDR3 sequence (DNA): TGTGCCACCAGCAGTAGCGGGGTCAGCACAGATACGCAGTATTTT. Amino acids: CATSSSGVSTDTQYF.

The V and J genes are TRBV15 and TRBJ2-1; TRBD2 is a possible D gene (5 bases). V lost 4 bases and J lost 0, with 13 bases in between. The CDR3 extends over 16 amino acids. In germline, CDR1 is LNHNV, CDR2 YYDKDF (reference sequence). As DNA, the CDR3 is TGTGCCACCAGCACCCTAGCCGGTAGCTCCTACAATGAGCAGTTCTTC. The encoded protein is CATSTLAGSSYNEQFF.

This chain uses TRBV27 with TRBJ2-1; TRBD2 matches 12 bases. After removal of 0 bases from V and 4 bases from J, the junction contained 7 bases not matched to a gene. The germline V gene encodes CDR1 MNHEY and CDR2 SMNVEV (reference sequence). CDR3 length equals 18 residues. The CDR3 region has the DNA TGTGCCAGCAGTTTATCGTGGACTAGCGGGATGTTGTACAATGAGCAGTTCTTC. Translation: CASSLSWTSGMLYNEQFF.